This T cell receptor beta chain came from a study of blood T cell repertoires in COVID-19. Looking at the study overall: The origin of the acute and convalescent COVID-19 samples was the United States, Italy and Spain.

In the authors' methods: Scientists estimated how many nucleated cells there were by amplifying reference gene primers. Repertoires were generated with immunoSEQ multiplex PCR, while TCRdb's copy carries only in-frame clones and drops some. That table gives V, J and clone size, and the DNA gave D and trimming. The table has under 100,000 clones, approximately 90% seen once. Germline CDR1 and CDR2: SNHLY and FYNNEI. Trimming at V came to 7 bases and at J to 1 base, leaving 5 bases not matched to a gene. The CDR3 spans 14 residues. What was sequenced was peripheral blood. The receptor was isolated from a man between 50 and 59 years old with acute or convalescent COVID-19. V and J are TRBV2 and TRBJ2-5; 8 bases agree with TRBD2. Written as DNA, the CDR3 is TGTGCCAGCACAACTAGCGGACGCCAAGAGACCCAGTACTTC. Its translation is CASTTSGRQETQYF. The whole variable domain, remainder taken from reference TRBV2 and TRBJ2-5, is EPEVTQTPSHQVTQMGQEVILRCVPISNHLYFYWYRQILGQKVEFLVSFYNNEISEKSEIFDDQFSVERPDGSNFTLKIRSTKLEDSAMYFCASTTSGRQETQYFGPGTRLLVL.